Listed below are T cell receptor beta chains from one sample, sequenced in a study of cytomegalovirus exposure and HLA in healthy donors. TCRdb keeps only in-frame clones here, not all; method: immunoSEQ multiplex PCR. The top ten hold more than 1.4% of the sample, which has 150,000 to 200,000 clones, around 80% seen once. The sequencing sample was made of PBMCs. These receptors were collected from a man younger than 35 in good health and CMV-seronegative. CDR3s include the opening cysteine and the closing phenylalanine or tryptophan. D genes are given only for firm matches. Clone size, where shown, is once, few, many, or a class for clones that have expanded.

V	D	size	J	DNA	CDR3
TRBV29-1	TRBD1	NA	TRBJ1-1	TGCAGCGTTGTTGGCTCACAGGGGGCAGGAGAAGCTTTCTTT	CSVVGSQGAGEAFF
TRBV7-2	TRBD1	NA	TRBJ1-4	TGTGCCAGCAGCGGGACAGGGGGACTCAATGAAAAACTGTTTTTT	CASSGTGGLNEKLFF
TRBV5-1	NA	NA	TRBJ2-3	TGCGCCAGCAGCTTGTTCGCGTCAGGGGCCCCAGATACGCAGTATTTT	CASSLFASGAPDTQYF
TRBV27	TRBD1	NA	TRBJ2-3	TGTGCCAGCAGTTCCCTCAGGGGGCGCGGCACAGATACGCAGTATTTT	CASSSLRGRGTDTQYF
TRBV9	TRBD1	NA	TRBJ1-4	TGTGCCAGCAGCGTAGCTCCCGGGACAGGGGCTGAAAAACTGTTTTTT	CASSVAPGTGAEKLFF
TRBV18	TRBD2	NA	TRBJ2-7	TGTGCCAGCTCACAGCAGGGAGGGTACGAGCAGTACTTC	CASSQQGGYEQYF
TRBV10-3	TRBD1	few	TRBJ2-7	TGTGCCATCAGTGAGTCGATATTACGGACAGGGGTGCACGAGCAGTACTTC	CAISESILRTGVHEQYF
TRBV5-1	NA	NA	TRBJ1-2	TGCGCCAGCAGCTTGATCTCCCGGGGAGACTATGGCTACACCTTC	CASSLISRGDYGYTF
TRBV27	TRBD1	NA	TRBJ2-1	TGTGCCAGCAGTAAGCCACAGGGGGTAAGCTCCTACAATGAGCAGTTCTTC	CASSKPQGVSSYNEQFF
TRBV7-9	NA	NA	TRBJ1-1	TGTGCCAGCAGCATAGACAGTGATGAAGCTTTCTTT	CASSIDSDEAFF
TRBV7-2	TRBD1	NA	TRBJ2-7	TGTGCCAGCAGCCCGTTGACAGGGAACTACGAGCAGTACTTC	CASSPLTGNYEQYF
TRBV6-1	TRBD2	NA	TRBJ2-3	TGTGCCAGCAGTGAAGCGCCAGCGGGGGCCCACTTAAGCACAGATACGCAGTATTTT	CASSEAPAGAHLSTDTQYF
TRBV25-1	TRBD2	NA	TRBJ2-1	TGTGCCAGCAGTGAACGGGGGGGCCCCAGCGAGCAGTTCTTC	CASSERGGPSEQFF
TRBV7-9	TRBD2	NA	TRBJ2-2	TGTGCCAGCAGTCCGGGAGGGCGGGGGGCATCGTTGACCGGGGAGCTGTTTTTT	CASSPGGRGASLTGELFF
TRBV19	NA	NA	TRBJ1-2	TGTGCCAGTAGTATACGTCCCAGGGCTTTCTATGGCTACACCTTC	CASSIRPRAFYGYTF
TRBV7-9	NA	NA	TRBJ2-5	TGTGCCAGCAGTCTAGGGAGTGGGGAGACCCAGTACTTC	CASSLGSGETQYF
TRBV7-8	NA	few	TRBJ2-1	TGTGCCAGCAGCTTAGGGGGCGGGGGCCTCTCCTACAATGAGCAGTTCTTC	CASSLGGGGLSYNEQFF
TRBV11-2	TRBD1	NA	TRBJ2-7	TGTGCCAGCAGCTCGGGACAGGGGTTTTCCTACGAGCAGTACTTC	CASSSGQGFSYEQYF
TRBV11-3	NA	NA	TRBJ2-7	TGTGCCAGCACCCCACCAGTGACAGCGTTACACTACGAGCAGTACTTC	CASTPPVTALHYEQYF
TRBV18	NA	NA	TRBJ1-5	TGTGCCAGCTCACCCCGCCGGACTTTTAGCAATCAGCCCCAGCATTTT	CASSPRRTFSNQPQHF
TRBV6-6	TRBD1	NA	TRBJ2-3	TGTGCCAGCAGTTACAACAGGGGGAATATAGATACGCAGTATTTT	CASSYNRGNIDTQYF
TRBV18	NA	NA	TRBJ2-7	TGTGCCAGCTCACCACCGTCCCAGGGGAAGCAGTACTTC	CASSPPSQGKQYF
TRBV6-1	NA	NA	TRBJ2-1	TGTGCCACTAGGGGGACACGGTACAATGAGCAGTTCTTC	CATRGTRYNEQFF
TRBV7-6	TRBD1	NA	TRBJ1-6	TGTGCCAGCAGCCGGTCGACAGGGGGTAATTCACCCCTCCACTTT	CASSRSTGGNSPLHF
TRBV11-3	NA	NA	TRBJ2-1	TGTGCCAGCAGCCCCCCTGGGGGGAGCTCCTACAATGAGCAGTTCTTC	CASSPPGGSSYNEQFF
TRBV7-7	TRBD1	NA	TRBJ2-5	TGTGCTAGCAGCTTAGTGCCAGTTCCCAGGGGGCGGCAAGAGACCCAGTACTTC	CASSLVPVPRGRQETQYF
TRBV9	NA	NA	TRBJ1-2	TGTGCCAGCAGCGTAGAGGACAGAAACTATGGCTACACCTTC	CASSVEDRNYGYTF
TRBV6-5	NA	NA	TRBJ2-2	TGTGCCAGCACCTCGTCGGCCGAGGCCGGGGAGCTGTTTTTT	CASTSSAEAGELFF
TRBV9	TRBD2	NA	TRBJ2-5	TGTGCCAGCAGCCCACTCGACTCCAGCGGGAGCGCTGAGACCCAGTACTTC	CASSPLDSSGSAETQYF
TRBV5-6	NA	NA	TRBJ2-3	TGTGCCAGCAGCTACCGACAGGCTCCAGATACGCAGTATTTT	CASSYRQAPDTQYF
TRBV29-1	NA	few	TRBJ2-7	TGCAGCGTTGAAGATTTTGGAGGGTACGAGCAGTACTTC	CSVEDFGGYEQYF
TRBV29-1	NA	NA	TRBJ1-2	TGCAGCGTTGAAGACCGGGGGAACTATGGCTACACCTTC	CSVEDRGNYGYTF
TRBV18	TRBD2	once	TRBJ2-4	TGTGCCAGCTCACCGGGGGGGGACGGAAACATTCAGTACTTC	CASSPGGDGNIQYF